The source of this T cell receptor beta chain is a study of shared clonotypes between healthy human individuals. Broader study findings: In contrast to clonotypes shared by all four donors, non-shared clonotypes had lower generation probabilities.

Several immunoSEQ plates received, in even portions, the genomic DNA of each subset. Here immunoSEQ multiplex PCR was the method, and the copy in TCRdb shows in-frame clones only, minus some. This table has 230,000 or so clones, 60% to 70% appearing once. V lost 4 bases and J lost 4, with 4 bases in between. This CDR3 region has 10 residues. The V gene's germline CDR1 is DFQATT and CDR2 SNEGSKA (reference sequence). Comments on this clone: What it binds is unknown.

This sequence originates from a young man in good health. The chain couples TRBV20-1 to TRBJ2-5, with no clear D. The sequenced sample was memory CD4+ T cells sorted from blood. Subset indicated: CD45RA-negative fraction. CDR3 loop: CSAITETQYF. The CDR3 DNA reads as TGCAGTGCTATAACAGAGACCCAGTACTTC.